These 11 T cell receptor beta chains were all obtained from the same sample, sequenced in a study of blood T cell repertoires in COVID-19. Sequenced by immunoSEQ multiplex PCR; TCRdb stores in-frame clones only, minus some. The sample shows nearly 350,000 clones, 85% to 90% of them seen only once. The sample comprised peripheral blood. The receptor source for this set is a woman aged 45 to 65 with COVID-19, enrolled during active disease.

The count of this clone is one. The V and J genes are TRBV6-4 and TRBJ1-1, with no clear D. Trimming removed 0 bases from V and 3 bases from J, with 11 bases in between. This CDR3 has 15 amino acids. In germline, CDR1 is MRHNA, CDR2 SNTAGT. The DNA for the CDR3 is TGTGCCAGCAGTGACTCGGGAGGGAGTTACACTGAAGCTTTCTTT. This translates into CASSDSGGSYTEAFF.

V usage is TRBV4-3 and J usage is TRBJ1-6; 9 nucleotides agree with TRBD1. V lost 4 bases and J lost 5; bases outside the gene matches: 0. The CDR3 spans 14 residues. Germline CDR1 reads LGHNA; CDR2 reads YSLEER. CDR3 sequence (DNA): TGCGCCAGCAGCCGGACAGGGGATAATTCACCCCTCCACTTT. Amino acid sequence: CASSRTGDNSPLHF.

The chain joins TRBV24-1 to TRBJ1-5; D is uncertain. The V end lost 4 bases, the J end lost 5 bases, and 8 bases lay between the germline ends. Looked up from germline, CDR1 is KGHDR and CDR2 is SFDVKD. The CDR3 has 13 residues. CDR3 in amino acids: CATSEALDQPQHF. The CDR3 DNA follows: TGTGCCACCAGTGAGGCTCTAGATCAGCCCCAGCATTTT.

This clone turned up a few times. This chain connects TRBV12-3 or TRBV12-4 to TRBJ1-1; a weak D match, TRBD1 (6 bases). This CDR3 has 13 amino acids. V lost 9 bases, J lost 4 bases, and 15 bases lay in between. The CDR3 DNA sequence: TGTGCCAGTCGACAGGCGCAGGTCACTGAAGCTTTCTTT. It codes for CASRQAQVTEAFF.

The chain has TRBV27 and TRBJ2-4; TRBD2 agrees at 7 bases. V shed 7 bases and J 1 base; nucleotides not matched to a gene: 10. The CDR3 runs to 16 residues. Germline-derived CDR1 and CDR2 are MNHEY and SMNVEV (reference sequence). The DNA for the CDR3 is TGTGCCAGCACCACGGGAGGTGGTTTTGCCAAAAACATTCAGTACTTC. Translated: CASTTGGGFAKNIQYF.

The genes are TRBV5-4 and TRBJ1-2, with TRBD1 identical over 7 bases. This CDR3 region has 15 residues. The V gene's germline CDR1 is SGHNT and CDR2 YYREEE (reference sequence). Germline trimming cut 0 bases from V and 2 bases from J; bases unmatched to any gene: 4. Here the CDR3 reads CASSLGQGVNYGYTF. The CDR3 DNA reads TGTGCCAGCAGCTTGGGACAGGGCGTAAACTATGGCTACACCTTC.

The rearrangement links TRBV15 to TRBJ1-1; 9 nucleotides match TRBD1. The germline V gene encodes CDR1 LNHNV and CDR2 YYDKDF (reference sequence). Trimming at V came to 0 bases and at J to 7 bases, leaving 3 bases not matched to a gene. The CDR3 covers 14 residues. The CDR3 is CATSREDRGDEAFF. The CDR3 coding sequence is TGTGCCACCAGCAGAGAAGACAGGGGGGATGAAGCTTTCTTT.

The gene calls are TRBV21-1 and TRBJ2-3; the table's D call TRBD1 went unverified against the DNA. TRBV21-1 constitutes a pseudogene. The CDR3 sequence is 18 residues long. The DNA for the CDR3 is TGTGCCAGCAGCAAAATAAATGACCGGGACAGGACATCAGATACGCAGTATTTT. Residues: CASSKINDRDRTSDTQYF.

The chain employs TRBV5-1 and TRBJ2-5; 7 bases match TRBD2. Germline V gives CDR1 SGHRS, CDR2 YFSETQ. The V gene end was trimmed by 4 bases and the J gene end by 4 bases; junction bases not matched to a gene: 13. CDR3 length: 16 amino acids. DNA of the CDR3: TGCGCCAGCAGCCCCTTAAAGGGAGGCGGGGGAGAGACCCAGTACTTC. Amino acids: CASSPLKGGGGETQYF.

The rearrangement links TRBV1 to TRBJ2-7; no DNA check was done on the table's D call, TRBD2. TRBV1 constitutes a pseudogene. The CDR3 is made up of 19 amino acids. The CDR3 sequence is CTSSQDPPSGAGVSYEQYF. In DNA, the CDR3 is TGCACCAGCAGCCAAGATCCCCCCTCCGGAGCGGGGGTCTCCTACGAGCAGTACTTC.

Comments on this clone: Without the conserved terminal phenylalanine or tryptophan, this CDR3 likely stems from a read error. The DNA is left out, because the CDR3 cannot be placed on it with certainty; the CDR3 is given as TCRdb lists it. The chain joins TRBV6-2 or TRBV6-3 to TRBJ1-1; no DNA check was done on the table's D call, TRBD1. Germline CDR1 is MNHEY and CDR2 is SVGEGT. The CDR3 extends over 15 residues, inclusive of both ends. The CDR3 reads CASSYYDSGGAGRYI.